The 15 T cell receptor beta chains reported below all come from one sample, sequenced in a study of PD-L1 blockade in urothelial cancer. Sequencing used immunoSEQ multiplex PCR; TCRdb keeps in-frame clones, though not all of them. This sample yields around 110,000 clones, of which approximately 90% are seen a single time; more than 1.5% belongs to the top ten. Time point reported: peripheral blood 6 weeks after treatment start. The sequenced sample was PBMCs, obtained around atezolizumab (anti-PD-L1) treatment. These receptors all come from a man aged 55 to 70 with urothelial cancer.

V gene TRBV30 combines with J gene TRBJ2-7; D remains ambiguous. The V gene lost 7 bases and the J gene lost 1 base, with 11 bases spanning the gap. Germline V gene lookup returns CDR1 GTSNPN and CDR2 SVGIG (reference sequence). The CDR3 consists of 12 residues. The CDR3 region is CALTSASYEQYF. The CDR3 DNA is TGTGCCTTGACCAGCGCGTCCTACGAGCAGTACTTC. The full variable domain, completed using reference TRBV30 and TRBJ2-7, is SQTIHQWPATLVQPVGSPLSLECTVEGTSNPNLYWYRQAAGRGLQLLFYSVGIGQISSEVPQNLSASRPQDRQFILSSKKLLLSDSGFYLCALTSASYEQYFGPGTRLTVT.

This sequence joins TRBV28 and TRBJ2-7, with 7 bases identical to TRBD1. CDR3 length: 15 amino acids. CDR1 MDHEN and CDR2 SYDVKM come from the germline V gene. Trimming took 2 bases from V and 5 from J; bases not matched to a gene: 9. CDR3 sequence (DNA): TGTGCCAGCAGTTTAAAAGGGGGCCCCTGGCACGAGCAGTACTTC. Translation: CASSLKGGPWHEQYF.

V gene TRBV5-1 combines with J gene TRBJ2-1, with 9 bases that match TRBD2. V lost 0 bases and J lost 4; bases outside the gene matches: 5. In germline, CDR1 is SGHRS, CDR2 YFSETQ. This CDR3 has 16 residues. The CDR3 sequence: CASSLVGGREYNEQFF. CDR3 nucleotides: TGCGCCAGCAGCTTGGTGGGCGGGAGGGAATACAATGAGCAGTTCTTC.

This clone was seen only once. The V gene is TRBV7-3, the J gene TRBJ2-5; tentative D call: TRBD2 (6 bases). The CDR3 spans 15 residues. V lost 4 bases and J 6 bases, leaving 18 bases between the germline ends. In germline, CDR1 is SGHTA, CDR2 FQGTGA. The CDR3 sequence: CASSSSPGLGQTQYF. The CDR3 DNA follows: TGTGCCAGCAGCTCATCTCCGGGACTGGGGCAGACCCAGTACTTC.

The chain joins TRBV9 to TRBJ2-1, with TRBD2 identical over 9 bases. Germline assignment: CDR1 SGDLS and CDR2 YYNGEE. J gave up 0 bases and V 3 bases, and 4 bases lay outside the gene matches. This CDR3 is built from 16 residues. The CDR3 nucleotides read TGTGCCAGCAGCGCGACTAGCGGTAACTCCTACAATGAGCAGTTCTTC. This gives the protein CASSATSGNSYNEQFF.

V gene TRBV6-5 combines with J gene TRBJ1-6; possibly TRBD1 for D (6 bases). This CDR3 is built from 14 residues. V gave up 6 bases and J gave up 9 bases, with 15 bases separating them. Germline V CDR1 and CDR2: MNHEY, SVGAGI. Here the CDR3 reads CASSSGDTGSPLHF. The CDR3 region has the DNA TGTGCCAGCAGCTCAGGGGATACGGGTTCACCCCTCCACTTT.

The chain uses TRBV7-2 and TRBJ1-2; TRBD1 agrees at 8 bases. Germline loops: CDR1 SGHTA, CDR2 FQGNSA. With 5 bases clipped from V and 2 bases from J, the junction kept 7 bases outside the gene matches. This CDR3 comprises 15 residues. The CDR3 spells CASSIQGAGNYGYTF. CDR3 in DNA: TGTGCCAGCAGCATCCAGGGGGCAGGAAACTATGGCTACACCTTC.

Here the CDR3 reads CASSYSGAGEKLFF. In DNA, the CDR3 is TGTGCCAGCAGTTACTCGGGCGCTGGTGAAAAACTGTTTTTT. The V and J genes are TRBV6-6 and TRBJ1-4; no definite D call. Per the germline V gene, CDR1 is MNHNY and CDR2 is SVGAGI (reference sequence). The CDR3 is 14 residues long. V lost 0 bases and J 7 bases, leaving 9 bases between the germline ends.

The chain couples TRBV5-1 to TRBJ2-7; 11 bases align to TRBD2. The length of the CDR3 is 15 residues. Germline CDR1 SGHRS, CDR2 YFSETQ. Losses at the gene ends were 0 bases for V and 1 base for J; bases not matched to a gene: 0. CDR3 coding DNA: TGCGCCAGCAGCTTGGGACTAGCGGGGTCCTACGAGCAGTACTTC. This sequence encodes CASSLGLAGSYEQYF.

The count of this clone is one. The CDR3 sequence: CASSISSAVWTGGEVEQYF. CDR3 nucleotides: TGTGCCAGTAGTATCTCATCAGCGGTATGGACAGGTGGAGAAGTCGAGCAGTACTTC. The chain links TRBV19 to TRBJ2-7; 7 bases align to TRBD1. This CDR3 spans 19 amino acids. V lost 3 bases to trimming and J lost 6 bases; unmatched junction nucleotides: 23. Germline CDR1 is LNHDA and CDR2 is SQIVND (reference sequence).

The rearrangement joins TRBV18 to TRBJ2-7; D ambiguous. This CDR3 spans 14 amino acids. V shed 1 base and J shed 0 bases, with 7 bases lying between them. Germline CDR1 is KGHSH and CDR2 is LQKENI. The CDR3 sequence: CASSPQRSSYEQYF. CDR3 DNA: TGTGCCAGCTCACCACAACGCAGCTCCTACGAGCAGTACTTC.

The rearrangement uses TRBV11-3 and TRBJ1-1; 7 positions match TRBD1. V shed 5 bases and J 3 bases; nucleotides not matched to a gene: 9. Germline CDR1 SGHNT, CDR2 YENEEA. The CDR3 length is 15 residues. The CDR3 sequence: CASSDKTGRYTEAFF. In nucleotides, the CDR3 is TGTGCCAGCAGCGACAAGACAGGGCGATACACTGAAGCTTTCTTT.

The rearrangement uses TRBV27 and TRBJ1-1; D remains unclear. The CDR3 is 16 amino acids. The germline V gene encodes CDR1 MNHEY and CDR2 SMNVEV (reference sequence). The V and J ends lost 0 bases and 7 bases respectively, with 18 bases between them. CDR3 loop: CASSLSMTLTGGEAFF. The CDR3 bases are TGTGCCAGCAGTTTATCGATGACCCTGACTGGAGGTGAAGCTTTCTTT.

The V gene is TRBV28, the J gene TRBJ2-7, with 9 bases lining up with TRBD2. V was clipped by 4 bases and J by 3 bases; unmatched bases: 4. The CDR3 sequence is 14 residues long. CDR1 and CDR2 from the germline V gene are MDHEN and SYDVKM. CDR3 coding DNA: TGTGCCAGCAGTTCCGGGACTAGCCTCTACGAGCAGTACTTC. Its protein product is CASSSGTSLYEQYF.

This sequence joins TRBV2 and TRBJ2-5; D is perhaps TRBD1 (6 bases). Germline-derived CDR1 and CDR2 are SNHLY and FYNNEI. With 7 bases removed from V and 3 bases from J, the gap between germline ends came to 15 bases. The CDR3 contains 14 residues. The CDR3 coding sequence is TGTGCCAGCATCTCACAGGGCTTCAAAGAGACCCAGTACTTC. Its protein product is CASISQGFKETQYF.